This T cell receptor beta chain was sequenced for a study of T cell clonotyping in hematopoietic cell transplantation (dated by TCRdb to the early 2020s). Context from the whole study: A total of some 130 blood samples were collected in the study from roughly 33 consecutive transplant recipients and their related donors. Recruitment of patients was conducted between 2015 and early 2017, and follow-up was continued until September 2020 or death.

The count of this clone is one. The antigen this receptor binds is unknown. Base-call qualities are not available, and no considerably larger clone is one nucleotide away. The immunoSEQ assay, a bias-controlled multiplex PCR with V- and J-specific primers, was used to amplify TCR beta CDR3 regions from genomic DNA. In a second PCR step, the CDR3 amplicons were tagged with a proprietary barcode plus Illumina adapter sequences. An Illumina MiSeq instrument was used for sequencing of the CDR3 libraries. From the authors' description of their analysis: Export and quality control were done with immunoSEQ Analyzer 3.0, while downstream analyses used R Bioconductor and Immunarch. Repertoire metrics were calculated using only productive rearrangements within the normalized downsampled data set. In the normalized cohort, a clonotype counted as pathologically expanded if the clonotype was larger than 5 templates. The Inverse Simpson Index was used to measure repertoire diversity. The non-normalized data set was used for CMV-specificity analyses so that all clonotypes could be captured. TCRdb took this table from immuneACCESS and kept in-frame rearrangements with V and J called. Such tables lack part of the clones; where checked against another copy, unresolved V genes explain under half of the gap, and the rest is unexplained. V, J and clone size are those of that table, while D and trimming were read from the DNA. Present in this sample are roughly 16,000 clones, approximately 85% of which were seen just once. The ten largest account for approximately 4% of the sample.

Results and caveats for the whole study, not just this receptor: The sample size was limited, and because cells were not sorted, the contributions of CD4 and CD8 repertoires could not be separated. Inverse Simpson Index values from donors and from recipients before transplant predicted broader TCR repertoire diversity after transplant. Only a small fraction of recipient repertoires overlapped donor repertoires, with over 95% appearing de novo at the given depth. A decrease in recipient TCR diversity was observed after transplant, and a progressive increase in pathologically expanded clonotypes was seen from day 30 to day 180.

Blood samples for TCR beta sequencing were given by related transplant donors. Nuclei Lysis Solution was used to extract genomic DNA from fresh or cryopreserved unfractionated peripheral blood mononuclear cells. This receptor was taken from a woman aged 40 to 50 in good health. Some clones in this sample may be carry-over from other donors' samples. Sequenced sample: peripheral blood mononuclear cells.

The DNA sequence is as follows: TGTGCCAGCAGTCCCGGACAGGATAACCAAGAGACCCAGTACTTC. Its protein reads: CASSPGQDNQETQYF. The receptor chain draws on TRBV28 and TRBJ2-5, with 7 central nucleotides matching TRBD1. Reading from cysteine to phenylalanine, the CDR3 counts 15 amino acids. Just the 45-base CDR3 DNA is kept, in frame starting at base 1. CDR1 and CDR2, looked up from the germline V gene, are MDHEN and SYDVKM. The junction shows trimming of 5 bases on V and 0 bases on J, and the gene matches do not reach 6 bases of it.